The entry below gives a single T cell receptor (beta chain) sequence along with its context. The antigen it binds to is not known. Base qualities are missing; no much larger clone stands one base away. The data belong to a study of shared clonotypes between healthy human individuals (dated by TCRdb to 2020 to 2022). For context, the study as a whole: Three men and a couple of women, aged 18 to 49 years, made up the cohort. Different laboratories and diverse techniques were used to prepare libraries and sequence TCR repertoires, to increase sequencing depth and limit assay-specific biases. Between about 0.8 and 9.5 billion PBMCs per donor were obtained by leukapheresis. For each donor, three plates each were used for CD4 naive and CD4 memory, two plates were used for CD8 naive, and one plate was used for CD8 memory. The study deeply sequenced blood TCR repertoires of about 5 healthy adults to estimate repertoire size and the extent of clonotype sharing between individuals.

The donors were healthy, HIV-negative adults with no recently reported acute infections or vaccinations. Every donor was a Caucasian adult residing in Nashville, Tennessee, USA. CD4+ T cells were enriched by magnetic negative selection; naive cells were then positively selected on CD45RA, and the negative fraction formed the memory subset. After blood collection by leukapheresis, PBMCs were isolated using Ficoll-Histopaque density gradient centrifugation and then cryopreserved in the vapor phase of liquid nitrogen. Analytical flow cytometry was used to check the purity and quantity of every magnetically sorted T cell population. Each sorted fraction had its genomic DNA isolated and then quantified by UV absorbance on a Nanodrop 2000c. Using the deep immunoSEQ assay, TCR CDR3 regions were amplified from genomic DNA by multiplex PCR. Genomic DNA extracted from each cell subset was distributed evenly over all wells of several immunoSEQ 96-well plates, and each plate served as one replicate. For sorted subsets, each replicate PCR was loaded with approximately 190 ng genomic DNA, equivalent to 25,000 to 30,000 T cell genomes. Purified libraries were quantified with a Qubit 3.0 fluorometer, sized on a Bioanalyzer 2100, and re-quantified with the KAPA Library Quantification kit. Every immunoSEQ 96-well plate was sequenced on a dedicated single-read 150-cycle Illumina NextSeq 550 flow cell. The study's own analysis went as follows. Because only junctional sequences without quality scores were contained in the immunoSEQ output, filtering matching that applied to full-length reads could not be performed. Sequences were annotated with PyIR, a Python wrapper for IgBLAST v1.9, using IMGT germline references to assign V/J genes and CDR3. Reads were filtered out if the reads had weak V/J assignments (E-value above 1e-6), no CDR3, stop codons, out-of-frame junctions, or ambiguous translated residues. V3J clonotypes were defined by identical inferred V gene, J gene, and CDR3 amino acid sequence. To compute the percentage overlap between repertoires, the number of shared unique clonotypes was divided by the size of the smaller repertoire. Richness of each repertoire was evaluated using RTK rarefaction, the Chao1 estimator, and Recon v2.1 estimates of unobserved clonotypes. For all TCRbeta clonotypes obtained by the gDNA method from several donors, generation probabilities were computed with OLGA. TCRdb took this table from immuneACCESS and kept in-frame rearrangements with V and J called. Such tables lack part of the clones; where checked against another copy, unresolved V genes explain under half of the gap, and the rest is unexplained. For V, J and clone size, that table is used; D and trimming come from the DNA. The sample yields more than 1.2 million clones; roughly 98.5% were counted once. The ten top clones hold 0.36% of the sample.

Results the study describes overall, beyond this receptor: Only blood was sampled, and tissue TCR repertoires likely differ from those in blood. Approximately 5% of naive CD4, 3.5% of naive CD8, roughly 2.5% of memory CD4, and 0.35% to 0.4% of memory CD8 clonotypes were shared across a few donors. Compared with non-shared clonotypes, the clonotypes found in all four sorted-subset donors had higher generation probabilities. Estimated clonotype richness was generally larger for naive than for memory subsets. The genetic and exposure-history diversity represented was limited by the small number of donors. Pairwise subsampling led to the expectation that sequencing depth would affect the degree of clonotype sharing among donors. Incomplete sequencing was indicated by rarefaction of sorted-subset datasets, despite the large sequencing depth.

This clonotype originated in a man in his thirties or forties in good health. The sequenced sample consisted of naive CD4+ T cells sorted from blood. The sample's cell subset or site label, in plain terms: CD45RA+ positively selected.

Here the CDR3 is given as CASSPGTADEKLFF. At the DNA level, the sequence is TGTGCCAGCAGCCCAGGGACAGCAGATGAAAAACTGTTTTTT. The chain was built from TRBV9 and TRBJ1-4; 7 central nucleotides agree with TRBD1. From cysteine to phenylalanine, the CDR3 is 14 amino acids long. CDR3 DNA is the only sequence kept; it has 42 bases, read in frame from the first base. Relative to germline, V is missing 4 bases and J is missing 6 bases, with 6 bases of the junction outside any gene match. Sequences SGDLS (CDR1) and YYNGEE (CDR2) are obtained from the germline V gene.